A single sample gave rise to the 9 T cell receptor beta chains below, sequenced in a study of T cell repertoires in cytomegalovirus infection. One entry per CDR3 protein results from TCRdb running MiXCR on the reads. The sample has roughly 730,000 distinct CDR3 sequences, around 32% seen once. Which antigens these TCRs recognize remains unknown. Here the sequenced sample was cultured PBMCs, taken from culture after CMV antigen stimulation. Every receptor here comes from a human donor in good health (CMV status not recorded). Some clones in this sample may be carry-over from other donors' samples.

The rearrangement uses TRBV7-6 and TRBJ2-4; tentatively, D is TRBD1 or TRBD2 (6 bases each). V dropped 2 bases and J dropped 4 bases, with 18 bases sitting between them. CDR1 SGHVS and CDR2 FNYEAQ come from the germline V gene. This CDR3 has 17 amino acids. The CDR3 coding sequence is TGTGCCAGCAGCTTAACGTCCGGGGGCAATTTTAAAAACATTCAGTACTTC. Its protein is CASSLTSGGNFKNIQYF. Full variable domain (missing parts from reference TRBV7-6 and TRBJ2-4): GAGVSQSPRYKVTKRGQDVALRCDPISGHVSLYWYRQALGQGPEFLTYFNYEAQQDKSGLPNDRFSAERPEGSISTLTIQRTEQRDSAMYRCASSLTSGGNFKNIQYFGAGTRLSVL.

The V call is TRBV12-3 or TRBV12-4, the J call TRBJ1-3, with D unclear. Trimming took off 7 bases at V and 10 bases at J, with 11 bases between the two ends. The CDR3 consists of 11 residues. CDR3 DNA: TGTGCCAGCACCTTCGATGGAACCATATATTTT. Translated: CASTFDGTIYF.

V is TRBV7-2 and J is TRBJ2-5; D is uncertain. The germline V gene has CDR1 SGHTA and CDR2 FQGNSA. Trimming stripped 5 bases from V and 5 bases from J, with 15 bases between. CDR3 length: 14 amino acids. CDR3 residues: CASSPSVGAETQYF. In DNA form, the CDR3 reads TGTGCCAGCAGCCCGAGTGTGGGTGCGGAGACCCAGTACTTC.

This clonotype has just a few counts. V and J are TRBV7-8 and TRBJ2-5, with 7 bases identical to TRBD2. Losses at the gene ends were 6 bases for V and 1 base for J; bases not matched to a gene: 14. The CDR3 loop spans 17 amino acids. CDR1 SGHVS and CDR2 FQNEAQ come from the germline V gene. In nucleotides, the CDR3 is TGTGCCAGCAGATTAAGGGTTAGGGCTAGCGGCCAAGAGACCCAGTACTTC. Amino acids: CASRLRVRASGQETQYF.

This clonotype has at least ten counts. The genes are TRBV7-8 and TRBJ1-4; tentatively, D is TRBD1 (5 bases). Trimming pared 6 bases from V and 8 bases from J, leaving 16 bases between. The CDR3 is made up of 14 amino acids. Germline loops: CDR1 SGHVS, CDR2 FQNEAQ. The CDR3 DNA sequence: TGTGCCAGCAGAAGGGGCAGGATCGGCGAAAAACTGTTTTTT. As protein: CASRRGRIGEKLFF.

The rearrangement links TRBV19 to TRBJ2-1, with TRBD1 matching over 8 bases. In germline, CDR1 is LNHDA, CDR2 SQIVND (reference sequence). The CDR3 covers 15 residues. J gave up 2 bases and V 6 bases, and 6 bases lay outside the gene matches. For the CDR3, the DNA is TGTGCCAGTAGGGGTCTACAGGGGGCCTACAATGAGCAGTTCTTC. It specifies CASRGLQGAYNEQFF. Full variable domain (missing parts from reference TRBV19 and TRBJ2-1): DGGITQSPKYLFRKEGQNVTLSCEQNLNHDAMYWYRQDPGQGLRLIYYSQIVNDFQKGDIAEGYSVSREKKESFPLTVTSAQKNPTAFYLCASRGLQGAYNEQFFGPGTRLTVL.

CDR3 amino acids: CSAPPMGRDYTDTQYF. The CDR3 DNA sequence: TGCAGTGCTCCTCCGATGGGGCGGGATTACACAGATACGCAGTATTTT. This chain joins TRBV20-1 and TRBJ2-3; D possibly corresponds to TRBD2 (6 bases). The CDR3 is made up of 16 amino acids. CDR1 and CDR2 from the germline V gene are DFQATT and SNEGSKA (reference sequence). V gave up 5 bases and J gave up 2 bases, with 20 bases separating them.

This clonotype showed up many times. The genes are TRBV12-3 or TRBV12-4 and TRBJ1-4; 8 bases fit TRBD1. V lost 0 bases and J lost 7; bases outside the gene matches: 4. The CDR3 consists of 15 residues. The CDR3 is CASSLAQGEGEKLFF. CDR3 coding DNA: TGTGCCAGCAGTTTAGCACAGGGGGAAGGTGAAAAACTGTTTTTT.

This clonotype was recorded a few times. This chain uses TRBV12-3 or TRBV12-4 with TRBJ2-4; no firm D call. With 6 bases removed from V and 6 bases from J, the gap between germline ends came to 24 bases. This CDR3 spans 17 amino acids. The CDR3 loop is CASSPVGSRTMGNIQYF. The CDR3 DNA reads TGTGCCAGCAGCCCCGTGGGGTCCCGAACAATGGGAAACATTCAGTACTTC.